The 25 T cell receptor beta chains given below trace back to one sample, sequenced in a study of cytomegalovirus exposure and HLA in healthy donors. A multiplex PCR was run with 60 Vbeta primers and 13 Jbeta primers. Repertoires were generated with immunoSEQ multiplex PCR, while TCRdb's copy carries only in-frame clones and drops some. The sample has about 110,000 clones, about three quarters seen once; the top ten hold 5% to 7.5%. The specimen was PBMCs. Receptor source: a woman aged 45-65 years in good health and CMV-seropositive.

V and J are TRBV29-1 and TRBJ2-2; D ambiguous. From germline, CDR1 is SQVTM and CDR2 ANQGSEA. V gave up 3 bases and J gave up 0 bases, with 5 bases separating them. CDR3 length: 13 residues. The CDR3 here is CSVDQANTGELFF. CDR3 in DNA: TGCAGCGTTGATCAGGCGAACACCGGGGAGCTGTTTTTT.

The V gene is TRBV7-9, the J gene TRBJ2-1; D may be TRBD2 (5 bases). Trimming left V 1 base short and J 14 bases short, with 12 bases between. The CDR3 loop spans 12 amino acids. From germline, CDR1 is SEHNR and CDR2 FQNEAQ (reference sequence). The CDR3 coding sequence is TGTGCCAGCAGCTTAGTCCTAGCTTGGGAGTTCTTC. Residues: CASSLVLAWEFF. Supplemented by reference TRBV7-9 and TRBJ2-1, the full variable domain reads DTGVSQNPRHKITKRGQNVTFRCDPISEHNRLYWYRQTLGQGPEFLTYFQNEAQLEKSRLLSDRFSAERPKGSFSTLEIQRTEQGDSAMYLCASSLVLAWEFFGPGTRLTVL.

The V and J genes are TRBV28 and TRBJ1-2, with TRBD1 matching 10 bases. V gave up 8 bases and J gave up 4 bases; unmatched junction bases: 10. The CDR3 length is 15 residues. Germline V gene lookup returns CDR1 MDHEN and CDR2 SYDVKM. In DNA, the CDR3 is TGTGCCAGCTTTAGACAGGGGGCAATAGGCTATGGCTACACCTTC. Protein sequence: CASFRQGAIGYGYTF.

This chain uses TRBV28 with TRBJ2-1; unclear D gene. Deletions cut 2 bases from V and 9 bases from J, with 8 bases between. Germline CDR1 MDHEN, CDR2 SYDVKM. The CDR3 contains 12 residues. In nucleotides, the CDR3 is TGTGCCAGCAGTTTAAATCGCGTTGAGCAGTTCTTC. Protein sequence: CASSLNRVEQFF.

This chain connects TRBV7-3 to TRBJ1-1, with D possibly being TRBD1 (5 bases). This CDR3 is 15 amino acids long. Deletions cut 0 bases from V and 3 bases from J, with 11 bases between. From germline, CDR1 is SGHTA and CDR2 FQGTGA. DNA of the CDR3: TGTGCCAGCAGCTTAACTTCGGGGGGTTACACTGAAGCTTTCTTT. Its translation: CASSLTSGGYTEAFF.

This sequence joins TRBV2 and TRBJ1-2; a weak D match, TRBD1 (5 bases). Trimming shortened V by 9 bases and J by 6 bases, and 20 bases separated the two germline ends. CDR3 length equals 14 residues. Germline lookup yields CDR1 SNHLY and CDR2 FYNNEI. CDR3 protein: CASCGAGGIDGYTF. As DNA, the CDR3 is TGTGCCAGTTGCGGGGCAGGTGGGATCGATGGCTACACCTTC.

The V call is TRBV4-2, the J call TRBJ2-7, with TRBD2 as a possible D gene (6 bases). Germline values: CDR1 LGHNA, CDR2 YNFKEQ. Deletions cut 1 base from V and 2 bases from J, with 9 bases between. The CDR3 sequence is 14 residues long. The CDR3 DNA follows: TGTGCCAGCAGCCAAGGAGGGGAGGCCTACGAGCAGTACTTC. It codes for CASSQGGEAYEQYF.

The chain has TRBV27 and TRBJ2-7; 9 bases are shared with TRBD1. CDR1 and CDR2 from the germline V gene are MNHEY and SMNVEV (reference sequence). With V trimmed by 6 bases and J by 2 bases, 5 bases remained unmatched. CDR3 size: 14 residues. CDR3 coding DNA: TGTGCCAGCAGGGGGACAGGGAATGCCTACGAGCAGTACTTC. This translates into CASRGTGNAYEQYF.

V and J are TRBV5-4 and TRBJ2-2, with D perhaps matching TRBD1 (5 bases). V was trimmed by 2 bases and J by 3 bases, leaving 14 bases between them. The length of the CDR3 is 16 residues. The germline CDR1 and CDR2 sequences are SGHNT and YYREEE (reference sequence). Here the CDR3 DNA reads TGTGCCAGCAGCTTCCAATTTGTAGGGGACACCGGGGAGCTGTTTTTT. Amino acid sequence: CASSFQFVGDTGELFF.

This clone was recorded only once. The CDR3 sequence: CASSLVQGGLGEAFF. The CDR3 bases are TGTGCCAGCAGCTTAGTCCAGGGTGGGTTGGGTGAAGCTTTCTTT. The rearrangement links TRBV7-2 to TRBJ1-1; tentative D call: TRBD1 (5 bases). The CDR3 runs to 15 residues. The germline CDR1 and CDR2 sequences are SGHTA and FQGNSA. The V end lost 1 base, the J end lost 7 bases, and 16 bases lay between the germline ends.

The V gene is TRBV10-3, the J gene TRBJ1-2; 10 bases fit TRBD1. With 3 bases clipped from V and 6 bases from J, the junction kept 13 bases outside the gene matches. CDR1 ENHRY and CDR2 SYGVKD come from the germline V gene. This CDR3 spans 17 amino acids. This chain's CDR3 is CAISDSGGQGRGDGYTF. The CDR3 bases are TGTGCCATCAGTGATTCAGGGGGACAGGGGCGAGGGGATGGCTACACCTTC.

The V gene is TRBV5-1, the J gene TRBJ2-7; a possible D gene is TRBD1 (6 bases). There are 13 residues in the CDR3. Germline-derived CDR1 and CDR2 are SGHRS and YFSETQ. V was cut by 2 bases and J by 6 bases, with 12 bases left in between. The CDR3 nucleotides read TGCGCCAGCAGCTTTCGACAGGACGGCGAGCAGTACTTC. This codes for CASSFRQDGEQYF.

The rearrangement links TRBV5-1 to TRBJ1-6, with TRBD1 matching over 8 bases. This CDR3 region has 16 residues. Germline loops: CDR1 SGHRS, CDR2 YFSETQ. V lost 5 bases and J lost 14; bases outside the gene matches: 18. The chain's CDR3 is CASRQTLQGGASSLHF. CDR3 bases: TGCGCCAGCAGGCAGACGTTACAGGGGGGAGCCAGTTCCCTCCACTTT.

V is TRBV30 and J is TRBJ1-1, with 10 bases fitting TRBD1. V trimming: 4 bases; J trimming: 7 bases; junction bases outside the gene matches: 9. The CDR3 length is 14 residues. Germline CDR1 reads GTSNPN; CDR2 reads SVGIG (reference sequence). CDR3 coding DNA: TGTGCCTGGAAAACCGGGACAGGGGCTGTTGAAGCTTTCTTT. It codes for CAWKTGTGAVEAFF.

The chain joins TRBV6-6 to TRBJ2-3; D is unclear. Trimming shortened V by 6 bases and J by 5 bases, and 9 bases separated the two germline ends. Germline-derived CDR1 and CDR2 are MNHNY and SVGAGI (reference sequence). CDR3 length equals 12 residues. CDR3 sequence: CASRSGGDTQYF. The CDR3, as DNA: TGTGCCAGCAGGTCCGGCGGAGATACGCAGTATTTT.

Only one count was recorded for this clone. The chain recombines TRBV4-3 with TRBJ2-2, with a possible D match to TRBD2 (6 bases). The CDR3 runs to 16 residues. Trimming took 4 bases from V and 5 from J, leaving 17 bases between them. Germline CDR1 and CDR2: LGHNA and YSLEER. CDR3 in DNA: TGCGCCAGCAGCCCGAACGGGAGAAGGTCAACCGGGGAGCTGTTTTTT. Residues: CASSPNGRRSTGELFF.

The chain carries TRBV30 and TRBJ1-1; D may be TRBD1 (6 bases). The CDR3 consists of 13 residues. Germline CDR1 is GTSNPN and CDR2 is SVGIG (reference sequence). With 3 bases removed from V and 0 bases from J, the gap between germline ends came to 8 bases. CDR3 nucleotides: TGTGCCTGGAGCAGGGGCATGAACACTGAAGCTTTCTTT. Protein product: CAWSRGMNTEAFF. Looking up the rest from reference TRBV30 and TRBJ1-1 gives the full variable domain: SQTIHQWPATLVQPVGSPLSLECTVEGTSNPNLYWYRQAAGRGLQLLFYSVGIGQISSEVPQNLSASRPQDRQFILSSKKLLLSDSGFYLCAWSRGMNTEAFFGQGTRLTVV.

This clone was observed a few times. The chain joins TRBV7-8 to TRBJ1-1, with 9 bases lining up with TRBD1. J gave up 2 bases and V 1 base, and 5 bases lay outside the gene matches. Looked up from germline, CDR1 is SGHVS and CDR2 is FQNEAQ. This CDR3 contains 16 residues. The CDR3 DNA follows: TGTGCCAGCAGCTTAGTGAGGGGACAGGGTAACACTGAAGCTTTCTTT. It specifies CASSLVRGQGNTEAFF.

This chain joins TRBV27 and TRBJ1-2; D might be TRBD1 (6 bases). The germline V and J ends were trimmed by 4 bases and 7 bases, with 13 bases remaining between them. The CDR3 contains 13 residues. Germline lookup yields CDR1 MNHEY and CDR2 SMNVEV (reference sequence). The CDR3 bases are TGTGCCAGCAGTTGGCAGGGGAGAGGTGGCTACACCTTC. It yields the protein CASSWQGRGGYTF.

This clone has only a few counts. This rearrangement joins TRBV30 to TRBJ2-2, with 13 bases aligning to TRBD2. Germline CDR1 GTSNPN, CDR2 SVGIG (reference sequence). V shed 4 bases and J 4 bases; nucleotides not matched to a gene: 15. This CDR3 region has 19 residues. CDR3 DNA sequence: TGTGCCTGGACCACACCCCCGGGACTAGCGGGAAAAATCACCGGGGAGCTGTTTTTT. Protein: CAWTTPPGLAGKITGELFF.

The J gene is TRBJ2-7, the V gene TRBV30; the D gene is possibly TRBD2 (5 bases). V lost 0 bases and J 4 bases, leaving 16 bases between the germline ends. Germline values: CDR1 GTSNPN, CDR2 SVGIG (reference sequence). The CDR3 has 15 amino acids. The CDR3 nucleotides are TGTGCCTGGAGTGTAAAGAGGGTTATGACTTACGAGCAGTACTTC. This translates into CAWSVKRVMTYEQYF.

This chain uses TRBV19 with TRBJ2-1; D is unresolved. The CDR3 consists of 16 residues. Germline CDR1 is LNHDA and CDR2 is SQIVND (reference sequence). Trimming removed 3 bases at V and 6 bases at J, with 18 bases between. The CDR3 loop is CASSIEVIAIRNEQFF. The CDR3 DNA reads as TGTGCCAGTAGTATTGAGGTAATCGCGATACGCAATGAGCAGTTCTTC.

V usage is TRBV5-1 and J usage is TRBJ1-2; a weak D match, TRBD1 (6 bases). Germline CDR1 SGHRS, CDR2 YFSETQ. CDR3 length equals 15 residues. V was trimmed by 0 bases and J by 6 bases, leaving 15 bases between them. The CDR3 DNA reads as TGCGCCAGCAGCTTGGCCGGCAGGGGTGATCATGGCTACACCTTC. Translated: CASSLAGRGDHGYTF. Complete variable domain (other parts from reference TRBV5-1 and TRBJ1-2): KAGVTQTPRYLIKTRGQQVTLSCSPISGHRSVSWYQQTPGQGLQFLFEYFSETQRNKGNFPGRFSGRQFSNSRSEMNVSTLELGDSALYLCASSLAGRGDHGYTFGSGTRLTVV.

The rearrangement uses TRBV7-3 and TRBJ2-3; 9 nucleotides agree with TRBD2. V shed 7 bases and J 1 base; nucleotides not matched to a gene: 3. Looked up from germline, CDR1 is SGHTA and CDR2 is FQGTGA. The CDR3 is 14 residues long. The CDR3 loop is CASMRTSGTDTQYF. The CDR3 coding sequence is TGTGCCAGCATGCGGACTAGCGGCACAGATACGCAGTATTTT.

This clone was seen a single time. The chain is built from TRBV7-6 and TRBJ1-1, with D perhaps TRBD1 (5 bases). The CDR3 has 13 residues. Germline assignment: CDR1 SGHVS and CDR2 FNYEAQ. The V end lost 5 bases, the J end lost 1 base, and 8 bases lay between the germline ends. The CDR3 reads CASSPTGNTEAFF. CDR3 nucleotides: TGTGCCAGCAGCCCAACAGGGAACACTGAAGCTTTCTTT.